Sequencing of this TCR beta chain was carried out in a study of blood T cell repertoires in COVID-19. Looking at the study overall: COVID-19 samples from acute and convalescent phases originated in the United States, Italy and Spain. Sample material is recorded as cDNA or gDNA derived from T cells, B-cell-depleted T cells, or PBMCs.

Trimming cost V 0 bases and J 6 bases, with 27 bases left between them. Germline values: CDR1 LGHDT, CDR2 YNNKEL (reference sequence). The CDR3 spans 19 residues. Under the authors' procedure: From reference gene primer amplification, estimates of nucleated cell counts were derived. Profiled with immunoSEQ multiplex PCR; TCRdb holds only in-frame clones, not every one. V and J calls and clone size come straight from that table; D and trimming were deduced from the DNA. This table holds about 60,000 clones, about 80% found once. The Seattle site enrolled patients during active infection and followed them longitudinally.

The receptor was isolated from a man aged 25 to 40 with COVID-19, enrolled during active disease. Source material: peripheral blood. The chain joins TRBV3-1 (or the pseudogene TRBV3-2) to TRBJ2-7, with D possibly being TRBD2 (5 bases). CDR3 in amino acids: CASSQDLDGVSLLAGEQYF. The CDR3 bases are TGTGCCAGCAGCCAAGATCTGGACGGGGTAAGCCTCCTTGCCGGCGAGCAGTACTTC.